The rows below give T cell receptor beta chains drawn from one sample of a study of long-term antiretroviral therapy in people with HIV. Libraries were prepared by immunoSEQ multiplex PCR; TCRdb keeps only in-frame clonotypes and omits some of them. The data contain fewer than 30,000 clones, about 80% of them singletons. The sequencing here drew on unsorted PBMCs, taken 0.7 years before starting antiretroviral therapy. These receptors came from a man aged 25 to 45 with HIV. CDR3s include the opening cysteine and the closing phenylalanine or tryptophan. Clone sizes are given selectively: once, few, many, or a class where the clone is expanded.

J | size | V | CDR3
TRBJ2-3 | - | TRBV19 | CASSRPRLAGGPDTQYF
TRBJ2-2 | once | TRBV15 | CATNLGAGNTGELFF
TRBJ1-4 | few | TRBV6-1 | CASSVDVGNEKLFF
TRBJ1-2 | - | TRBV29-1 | CSVAQGLSYGYTF
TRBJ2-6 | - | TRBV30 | CAWSRDRVPGANVLTF
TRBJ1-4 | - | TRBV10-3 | CAISESTVGEKLFF
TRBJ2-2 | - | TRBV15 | CATSREMKSPNTGELFF
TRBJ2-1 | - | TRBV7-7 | CASSLRASGGNEQFF
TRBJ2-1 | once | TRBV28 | CASSTYTSWGGEAGVWDEQFF
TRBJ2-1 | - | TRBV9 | CASSVGSMGNEQFF
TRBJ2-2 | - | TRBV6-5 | CASSLLAATTGELFF
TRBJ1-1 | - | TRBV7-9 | CASSLVTGMNTEAFF
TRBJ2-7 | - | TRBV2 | CASSGPFSYEQYF
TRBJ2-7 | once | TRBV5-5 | CASSPGGLAVFYEQYF
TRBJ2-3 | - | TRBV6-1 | CASSSSGGAPDTQYF
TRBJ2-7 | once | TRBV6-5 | CASSYQGEQYF
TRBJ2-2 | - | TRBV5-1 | CASSLRAGEFAGELFF
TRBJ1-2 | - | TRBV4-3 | CASSQAGVSYGYTF
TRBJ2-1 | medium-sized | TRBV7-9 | CASSLAQQYYNEQFF
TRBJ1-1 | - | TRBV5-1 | CASSQTGAGGPTEAFF
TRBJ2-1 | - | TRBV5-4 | CASSLWTSGSQNEQFF
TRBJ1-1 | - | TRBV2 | CASITDINTEAFF
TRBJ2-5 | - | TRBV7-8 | CASSLEGWGDRGETQYF
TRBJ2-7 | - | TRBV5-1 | CASSLGGSPEQYF
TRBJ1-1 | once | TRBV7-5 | CVRSLWDDAFF
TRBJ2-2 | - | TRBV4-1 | CASSHRDSYTGELFF
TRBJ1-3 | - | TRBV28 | CASFGADKLGNTIYF
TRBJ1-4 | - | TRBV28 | CASRSGGYGEKLFF
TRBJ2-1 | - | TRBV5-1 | CASSLLSGRDEQFF
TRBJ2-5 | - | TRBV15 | CATSREGRVEVTQYF
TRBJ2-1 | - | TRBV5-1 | CASSLAGTGGLDEQFF
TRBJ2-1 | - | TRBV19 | CASSILPSLAGSNEQFF
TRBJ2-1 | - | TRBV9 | CASSVSGQNNEQFF
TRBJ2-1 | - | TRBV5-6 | CASSTTDRGNEQFF
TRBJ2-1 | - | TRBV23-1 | CATRGGTPFNEQFF
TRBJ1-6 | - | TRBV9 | CASSEDRARSPLHF
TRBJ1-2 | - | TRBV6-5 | CATKTVGYTF
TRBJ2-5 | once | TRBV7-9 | CASSGEETQYF
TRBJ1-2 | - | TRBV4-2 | CASSQDGRGRANYGYTF
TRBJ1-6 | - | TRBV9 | CASSVRDSNSPLHF
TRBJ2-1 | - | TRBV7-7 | CASSPLYGSYNEQFF
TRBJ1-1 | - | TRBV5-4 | CASRLTGAAEAFF
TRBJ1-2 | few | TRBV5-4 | CASSLVGPLGGYTF
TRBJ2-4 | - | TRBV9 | CASSVGGGKNIQYF
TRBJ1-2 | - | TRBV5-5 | CASSLDPRQLNGYTF
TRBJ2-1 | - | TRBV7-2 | CASSLGHPSSYNEQFF
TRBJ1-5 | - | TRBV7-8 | CASSLVGGNQPQHF
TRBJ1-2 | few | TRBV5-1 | CASSPRMDRAGYGYTF
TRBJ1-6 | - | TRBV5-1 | CASSLAGQYNSPLHF
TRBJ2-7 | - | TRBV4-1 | CASSQDGREQYF
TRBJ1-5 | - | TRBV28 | CASSLPRGPQHF